The T cell receptor (beta chain) described here comes from a study of shared clonotypes between healthy human individuals. General study results and limits: Inspection by rarefaction showed sorted-subset sequencing to be incomplete despite large depth.

Clones were read by immunoSEQ multiplex PCR, and TCRdb kept only the in-frame ones, dropping some. Here the sample spans around 2.5 million clones, 90% to 95% being singletons. This CDR3 spans 13 amino acids. Germline assignment: CDR1 GTSNPN and CDR2 SVGIG (reference sequence). With 0 bases clipped from V and 4 bases from J, the junction kept 2 bases outside the gene matches. As for this clone: Its specificity is not known. Additional DNA sequences in this sample encode the identical CDR3.

Naive CD4+ cells were CD45RA-selected; the remaining cells were memory. The origin of this receptor is a man aged 18-30 years in good health. Some clones in this sample may be carry-over from other donors' samples. The genes are TRBV30 and TRBJ2-5; TRBD2 agrees at 7 bases. Sequencing was performed on naive CD4+ T cells from PBMCs. Sample subset: CD45RA+ positively selected. Here the CDR3 DNA reads TGTGCCTGGAGTGTAGCGGGATCAGAGACCCAGTACTTC. Its protein product is CAWSVAGSETQYF.